This T cell receptor (beta chain) was sequenced in a study of cytomegalovirus exposure and HLA in healthy donors. As to this clone: Its antigen is not identified.

General study points: HLA restriction was apparent for most CMV-associated TCR beta chains in a later analysis.

There are 17 residues in the CDR3. From germline, CDR1 is MDHEN and CDR2 SYDVKM. Losses at the gene ends were 0 bases for V and 2 bases for J; bases not matched to a gene: 6. The PCR contained 60 Vbeta and 13 Jbeta primers. The protocol was immunoSEQ multiplex PCR, while the TCRdb copy is restricted to in-frame clones and leaves out a portion. The table records 160,000 or so clones, almost 80% of them present only once. Donors were ostensibly healthy at sampling, although undocumented immune exposures were probable. This sequence joins TRBV28 and TRBJ2-7; 11 bases fit TRBD2. The clonotype comes from a male donor in good health and CMV-seronegative. The material sequenced was PBMCs. CDR3 region: CASSLWASGRLPYEQYF. The CDR3 nucleotides are TGTGCCAGCAGTTTATGGGCTAGCGGGAGGCTCCCCTACGAGCAGTACTTC.